A selection of T cell receptor beta chains follows, all from one sample in a study of cytomegalovirus exposure and HLA in healthy donors. Assay: immunoSEQ multiplex PCR; the TCRdb copy retains only in-frame clones and omits some. The table has fewer than 120,000 clones, about three quarters seen once. The material sequenced was PBMCs. The origin of the receptors is a woman aged 60-75 years in good health and CMV-seropositive. Each CDR3 is given with its conserved first and last residue. The D gene is left open where the match is weak. Not every row has a clone size; where given, it reads once, few, many or a size class.

v_gene: TRBV7-2
d_gene: -
j_gene: TRBJ2-7
abundance: -
CDR3aa: CASSLAGGGYEQYF
CDR3nt: TGTGCCAGCAGCTTAGCGGGAGGGGGCTACGAGCAGTACTTC

v_gene: TRBV6-5
d_gene: -
j_gene: TRBJ1-4
abundance: many
CDR3aa: CASSRWEDEKLFF
CDR3nt: TGTGCCAGCAGCCGATGGGAGGATGAAAAACTGTTTTTT

v_gene: TRBV25-1
d_gene: TRBD2
j_gene: TRBJ2-1
abundance: -
CDR3aa: CASSESRSLAGGWQFF
CDR3nt: TGTGCCAGCAGTGAATCCCGGTCACTAGCGGGAGGTTGGCAGTTCTTC

v_gene: TRBV27
d_gene: -
j_gene: TRBJ1-1
abundance: -
CDR3aa: CASSLSYRAFTEAFF
CDR3nt: TGTGCCAGCAGTTTATCGTACAGAGCTTTCACTGAAGCTTTCTTT

v_gene: TRBV23-1
d_gene: -
j_gene: TRBJ2-1
abundance: -
CDR3aa: CASSHQGVQNNEQFF
CDR3nt: TGCGCCAGCAGTCACCAAGGAGTTCAAAACAATGAGCAGTTCTTC

v_gene: TRBV4-2
d_gene: -
j_gene: TRBJ1-4
abundance: -
CDR3aa: CASSQVFREKREKLFF
CDR3nt: TGTGCCAGCAGCCAAGTTTTCAGGGAAAAACGTGAAAAACTGTTTTTT

v_gene: TRBV28
d_gene: TRBD2
j_gene: TRBJ2-7
abundance: -
CDR3aa: CASSLAGARVTYEQYF
CDR3nt: TGTGCCAGCAGCCTAGCGGGAGCTCGAGTGACATACGAGCAGTACTTC

v_gene: TRBV19
d_gene: TRBD1
j_gene: TRBJ2-6
abundance: -
CDR3aa: CASSLTGVPSGANVLTF
CDR3nt: TGTGCCAGTAGTCTGACAGGGGTCCCTTCTGGGGCCAACGTCCTGACTTTC

v_gene: TRBV21-1
d_gene: -
j_gene: TRBJ2-7
abundance: -
CDR3aa: CASSKSDTTYEQYF
CDR3nt: TGTGCCAGCAGCAAATCAGATACCACCTACGAGCAGTACTTC

v_gene: TRBV9
d_gene: -
j_gene: TRBJ1-2
abundance: -
CDR3aa: CASSTRGYGYTF
CDR3nt: TGTGCCAGCAGTACCAGGGGCTACGGCTACACCTTC

v_gene: TRBV5-1
d_gene: TRBD2
j_gene: TRBJ2-5
abundance: -
CDR3aa: CASSLALAGVGETQYF
CDR3nt: TGCGCCAGCAGCTTGGCGCTAGCGGGAGTGGGGGAGACCCAGTACTTC

v_gene: TRBV19
d_gene: -
j_gene: TRBJ1-5
abundance: once
CDR3aa: CASSIGKGRYENQPQHF
CDR3nt: TGTGCCAGTAGTATAGGTAAAGGGAGGTACGAAAATCAGCCCCAGCATTTT

v_gene: TRBV4-1
d_gene: TRBD2
j_gene: TRBJ2-7
abundance: -
CDR3aa: CASSRQSGLAGGEQYF
CDR3nt: TGCGCCAGCAGCCGACAATCGGGACTAGCGGGAGGCGAGCAGTACTTC

v_gene: TRBV19
d_gene: TRBD1
j_gene: TRBJ1-2
abundance: few
CDR3aa: CASSWDSDYGYTF
CDR3nt: TGTGCCAGTAGCTGGGACAGTGACTATGGCTACACCTTC

v_gene: TRBV4-2
d_gene: -
j_gene: TRBJ2-7
abundance: -
CDR3aa: CASSQTEGLTYEQYF
CDR3nt: TGTGCCAGCAGCCAAACGGAAGGACTTACCTACGAGCAGTACTTC

v_gene: TRBV4-1
d_gene: -
j_gene: TRBJ2-1
abundance: -
CDR3aa: CASSQDSRPEQFF
CDR3nt: TGCGCCAGCAGCCAAGATTCCCGTCCGGAGCAGTTCTTC

v_gene: TRBV7-3
d_gene: TRBD1
j_gene: TRBJ2-1
abundance: -
CDR3aa: CASSLDRGLYNEQFF
CDR3nt: TGTGCCAGCAGCCTGGACAGGGGGCTCTACAATGAGCAGTTCTTC

v_gene: TRBV7-9
d_gene: TRBD1
j_gene: TRBJ2-7
abundance: few
CDR3aa: CASSFGQGGYEQYF
CDR3nt: TGTGCCAGCAGCTTCGGACAGGGAGGCTACGAGCAGTACTTC

v_gene: TRBV10-1
d_gene: TRBD1
j_gene: TRBJ2-7
abundance: few
CDR3aa: CASSDLRTGGHYEQYF
CDR3nt: TGCGCCAGCAGTGACCTCAGGACAGGGGGTCACTACGAGCAGTACTTC

v_gene: TRBV19
d_gene: TRBD2
j_gene: TRBJ2-1
abundance: -
CDR3aa: CASSIGLSGRTYNEQFF
CDR3nt: TGTGCCAGTAGTATCGGACTGAGCGGGAGGACCTACAATGAGCAGTTCTTC

v_gene: TRBV2
d_gene: TRBD1
j_gene: TRBJ1-1
abundance: few
CDR3aa: CAGRTGGTSEAFF
CDR3nt: TGTGCCGGCAGAACAGGGGGGACATCTGAAGCTTTCTTT

v_gene: TRBV15
d_gene: -
j_gene: TRBJ1-5
abundance: once
CDR3aa: CATSRVYKADQPQHF
CDR3nt: TGTGCCACCAGCAGAGTTTACAAGGCGGATCAGCCCCAGCATTTT

v_gene: TRBV10-1
d_gene: TRBD1
j_gene: TRBJ1-4
abundance: few
CDR3aa: CASSGQGGEKLFF
CDR3nt: TGCGCCAGCAGCGGACAGGGAGGCGAAAAACTGTTTTTT

v_gene: TRBV19
d_gene: TRBD1
j_gene: TRBJ1-2
abundance: -
CDR3aa: CASSSGPGTGRGMDGYTF
CDR3nt: TGTGCCAGTAGTTCCGGTCCCGGGACAGGTCGGGGTATGGATGGCTACACCTTC

v_gene: TRBV9
d_gene: TRBD2
j_gene: TRBJ2-1
abundance: -
CDR3aa: CASSVGGLVDNEQFF
CDR3nt: TGTGCCAGCAGCGTAGGAGGACTAGTAGACAATGAGCAGTTCTTC

v_gene: TRBV18
d_gene: -
j_gene: TRBJ1-2
abundance: -
CDR3aa: CASSPGRNTNYGYTF
CDR3nt: TGTGCCAGCTCACCGGGCAGGAATACTAACTATGGCTACACCTTC

v_gene: TRBV7-2
d_gene: -
j_gene: TRBJ2-5
abundance: -
CDR3aa: CASSLESASRETQYF
CDR3nt: TGTGCCAGCAGCTTAGAATCAGCCTCTAGAGAGACCCAGTACTTC

v_gene: TRBV6-5
d_gene: TRBD2
j_gene: TRBJ2-5
abundance: few
CDR3aa: CASSYSLAAPQETQYF
CDR3nt: TGTGCCAGCAGTTACTCCCTAGCGGCGCCTCAAGAGACCCAGTACTTC

v_gene: TRBV6-5
d_gene: -
j_gene: TRBJ1-4
abundance: once
CDR3aa: CASSYGSGRDEKLFF
CDR3nt: TGTGCCAGCAGTTACGGATCAGGGAGGGATGAAAAACTGTTTTTT

v_gene: TRBV6-1
d_gene: TRBD2
j_gene: TRBJ2-5
abundance: once
CDR3aa: CASSDLAGVRGETQYF
CDR3nt: TGTGCCAGCAGTGACCTTGCGGGAGTCCGGGGGGAGACCCAGTACTTC

v_gene: TRBV2
d_gene: TRBD1
j_gene: TRBJ1-2
abundance: -
CDR3aa: CASRNPGQGVGYTF
CDR3nt: TGTGCCAGCAGAAATCCGGGACAGGGGGTCGGCTACACCTTC

v_gene: TRBV6-5
d_gene: -
j_gene: TRBJ1-2
abundance: -
CDR3aa: CASSYSSQGYGYTF
CDR3nt: TGTGCCAGCAGTTACTCGTCGCAGGGCTATGGCTACACCTTC

v_gene: TRBV5-1
d_gene: -
j_gene: TRBJ2-7
abundance: -
CDR3aa: CASSLALAHTYEQYF
CDR3nt: TGCGCCAGCAGCTTGGCTCTAGCGCATACCTACGAGCAGTACTTC

v_gene: TRBV4-1
d_gene: TRBD1
j_gene: TRBJ1-1
abundance: few
CDR3aa: CASSQIDRDTEAFF
CDR3nt: TGCGCCAGCAGCCAAATAGACAGGGACACTGAAGCTTTCTTT

v_gene: TRBV21-1
d_gene: -
j_gene: TRBJ2-1
abundance: -
CDR3aa: CASSKGGPPPSNEQFF
CDR3nt: TGTGCCAGCAGCAAAGGGGGCCCTCCGCCCAGCAATGAGCAGTTCTTC

v_gene: TRBV6-1
d_gene: -
j_gene: TRBJ2-7
abundance: -
CDR3aa: CASSDFVGGFFEQYF
CDR3nt: TGTGCCAGCAGTGATTTTGTGGGGGGATTCTTCGAGCAGTACTTC

v_gene: TRBV7-9
d_gene: TRBD1
j_gene: TRBJ1-5
abundance: -
CDR3aa: CASSLESGGNHYSNQPQHF
CDR3nt: TGTGCCAGCAGCTTAGAGTCAGGGGGCAATCATTATAGCAATCAGCCCCAGCATTTT

v_gene: TRBV23-1
d_gene: TRBD1
j_gene: TRBJ1-5
abundance: few
CDR3aa: CASSRGGAGYIISNQPQHF
CDR3nt: TGCGCCAGCAGTAGAGGGGGCGCGGGCTATATAATAAGCAATCAGCCCCAGCATTTT

v_gene: TRBV5-1
d_gene: TRBD2
j_gene: TRBJ2-3
abundance: -
CDR3aa: CASSTGTSGRVDTQYF
CDR3nt: TGCGCCAGCAGCACCGGGACTAGCGGGAGGGTAGATACGCAGTATTTT

v_gene: TRBV11-2
d_gene: -
j_gene: TRBJ1-5
abundance: -
CDR3aa: CASSLDVQEPQHF
CDR3nt: TGTGCCAGCAGCTTAGATGTTCAGGAGCCCCAGCATTTT